This T cell receptor (beta chain) was documented in a study of blood T cell repertoires in COVID-19. Seattle patients were enrolled while actively infected and followed longitudinally. Sequencing used immunoSEQ multiplex PCR; TCRdb keeps in-frame clones, though not all of them. The repertoire has some 160,000 clones, roughly 89% of them found once; the top ten carry about a tenth. This clonotype originated in a woman in her seventies with COVID-19, enrolled during active disease. Specimen: peripheral blood.

The DNA of the CDR3 is TGCGCCAGCAGCCAAGGGACAGGGGTTTATTCATTTCAGCCCCAGCATTTT. Amino acid sequence: CASSQGTGVYSFQPQHF. This chain links TRBV4-1 with TRBJ1-5, with 9 bases aligning to TRBD1. Germline lookup yields CDR1 MGHRA and CDR2 YSYEKL. Germline trimming cut 1 base from V and 6 bases from J; bases unmatched to any gene: 10. This CDR3 is built from 17 residues.